A selection of T cell receptor beta chains follows, all from one sample in a study of T cells expressing NK-cell markers. TCRdb reworked the 5' RACE reads into one entry per CDR3 protein, no DNA. Its table lists about 410,000 distinct CDR3 sequences. Sequencing was performed on blood T cells: a sorted CD56 or NKG2C T cell subset, CD4+ or CD8+ T cells, or bulk PBMC T cells (not recorded which). The receptors were gathered from a woman aged 45 to 65 in good health. Each CDR3 is given with its conserved first and last residue.

j_call,v_call,cdr3_aa
TRBJ2-3,TRBV5-1,CASSRRGLSTDTQYF
TRBJ1-6,TRBV14,CASSRYRVGPLHF
TRBJ2-2,TRBV6-4,CASSEDDPGELFF
TRBJ1-6,TRBV20-1,CSARDLAGGLSPLHF
TRBJ2-1,TRBV5-1,CASSLRSSGGPDEQFF
TRBJ2-3,TRBV15,CATSRDVPRQPYTDTQYF
TRBJ1-4,TRBV10-3,CAISGGTNEKLFF
TRBJ1-2,TRBV12-3/TRBV12-4,CASSPTDSYGYTF
TRBJ1-1,TRBV6-6,CASTGQGELRAFF
TRBJ2-3,TRBV15,CATSREMLGGNRYF
TRBJ1-1,TRBV6-1,CASSESSAGWGTEAFF
TRBJ2-1,TRBV20-1,CSARDQGVKFF
TRBJ1-5,TRBV18,CASSPLQGAGQPQHF
TRBJ1-2,TRBV6-4,CASSDLFGGYTF
TRBJ2-1,TRBV5-1,CASSLALSTSYNEQFF
TRBJ2-5,TRBV25-1,CASSETGAQETQYF
TRBJ2-2,TRBV12-5,CASGLLLSGELFF
TRBJ2-5,TRBV7-2,CASSDRAGGQETQYF
TRBJ1-2,TRBV12-3/TRBV12-4,CASSLQRRGYTF
TRBJ2-6,TRBV13,CASHHGTGLSGANVLTF
TRBJ1-1,TRBV9,CASSVGSRGIEAFF
TRBJ2-7,TRBV6-6,CASSYASGQGIGEQYF
TRBJ2-1,TRBV12-3/TRBV12-4,CATSGLGAFNEQFF